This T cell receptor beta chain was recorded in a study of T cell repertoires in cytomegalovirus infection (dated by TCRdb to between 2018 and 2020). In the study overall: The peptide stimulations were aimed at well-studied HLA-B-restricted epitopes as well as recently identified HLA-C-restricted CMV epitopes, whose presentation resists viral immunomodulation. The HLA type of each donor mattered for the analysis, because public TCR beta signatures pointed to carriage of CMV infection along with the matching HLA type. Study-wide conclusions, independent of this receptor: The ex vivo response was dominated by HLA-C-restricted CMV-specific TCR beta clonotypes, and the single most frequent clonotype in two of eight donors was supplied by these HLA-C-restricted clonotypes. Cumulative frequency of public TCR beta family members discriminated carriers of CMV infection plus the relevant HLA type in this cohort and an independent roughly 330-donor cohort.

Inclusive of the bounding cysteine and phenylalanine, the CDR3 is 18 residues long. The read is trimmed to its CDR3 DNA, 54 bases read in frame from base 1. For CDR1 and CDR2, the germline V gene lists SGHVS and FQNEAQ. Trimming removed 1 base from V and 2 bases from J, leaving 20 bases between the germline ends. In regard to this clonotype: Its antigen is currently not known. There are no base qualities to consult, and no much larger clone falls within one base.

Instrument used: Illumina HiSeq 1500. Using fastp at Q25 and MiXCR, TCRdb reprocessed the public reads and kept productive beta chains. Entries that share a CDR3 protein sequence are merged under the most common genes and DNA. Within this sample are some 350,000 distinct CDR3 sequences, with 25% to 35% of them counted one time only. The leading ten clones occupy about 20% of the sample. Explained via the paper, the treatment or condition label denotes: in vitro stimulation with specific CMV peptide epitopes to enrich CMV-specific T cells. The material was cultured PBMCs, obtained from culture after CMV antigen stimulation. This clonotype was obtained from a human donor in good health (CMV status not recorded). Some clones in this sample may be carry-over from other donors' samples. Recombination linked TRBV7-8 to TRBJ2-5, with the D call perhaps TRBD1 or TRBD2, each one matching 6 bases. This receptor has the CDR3 CASSLEGSRTGAQETQYF. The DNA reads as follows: TGTGCCAGCAGCTTAGAGGGGTCTAGGACGGGGGCACAAGAGACCCAGTACTTC.